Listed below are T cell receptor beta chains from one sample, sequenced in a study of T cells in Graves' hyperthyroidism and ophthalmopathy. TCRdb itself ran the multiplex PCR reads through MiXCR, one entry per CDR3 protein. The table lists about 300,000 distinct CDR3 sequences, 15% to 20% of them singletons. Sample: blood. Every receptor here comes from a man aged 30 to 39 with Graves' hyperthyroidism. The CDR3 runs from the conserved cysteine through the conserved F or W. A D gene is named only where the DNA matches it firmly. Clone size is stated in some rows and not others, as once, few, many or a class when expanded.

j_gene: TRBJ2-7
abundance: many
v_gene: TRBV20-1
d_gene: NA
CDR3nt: TGCAGTGCTAGCCAGAGCTCCTACGAGCAGTACTTC
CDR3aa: CSASQSSYEQYF

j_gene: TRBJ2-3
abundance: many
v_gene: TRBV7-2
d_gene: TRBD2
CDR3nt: TGTGCCAGCAGCTATGAGTTAGCGGGAGGGCCAGATACGCAGTATTTT
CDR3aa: CASSYELAGGPDTQYF

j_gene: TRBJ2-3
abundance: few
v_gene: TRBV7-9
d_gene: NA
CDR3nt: TGTGCCAGCAGCTTGGATCCCCCCGGTGGCACAGATACGCAGTATTTT
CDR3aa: CASSLDPPGGTDTQYF

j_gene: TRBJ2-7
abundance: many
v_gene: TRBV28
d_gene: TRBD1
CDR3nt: TGTGCCAGCAGGCCGACAGGGGGGTACGAGCAGTACTTC
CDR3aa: CASRPTGGYEQYF

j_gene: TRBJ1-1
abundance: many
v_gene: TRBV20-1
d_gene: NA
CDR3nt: TGCAGTGCTAGAGGGAGGAGTTTAGCTTTCTTT
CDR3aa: CSARGRSLAFF

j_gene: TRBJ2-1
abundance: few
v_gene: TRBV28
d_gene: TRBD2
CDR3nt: TGTGCCAGCAGTCCCCAGTCGGCTAGCGGGAGTAATGAGCAGTTCTTC
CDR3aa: CASSPQSASGSNEQFF

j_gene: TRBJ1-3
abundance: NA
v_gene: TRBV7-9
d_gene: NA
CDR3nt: TGTGCCAGCAGCTTTGACATCTACTCCTCTGGAAACACCATATATTTT
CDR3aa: CASSFDIYSSGNTIYF

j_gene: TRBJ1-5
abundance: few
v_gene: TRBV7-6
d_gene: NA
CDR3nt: TGTGCCAGCAAAATGAGCAATCAGCCCCAGCATTTT
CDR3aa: CASKMSNQPQHF

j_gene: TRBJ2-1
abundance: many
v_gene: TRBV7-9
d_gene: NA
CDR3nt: TGTGCCAGCAGCTTCAGCGTCAATGAGCAGTTCTTC
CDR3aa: CASSFSVNEQFF

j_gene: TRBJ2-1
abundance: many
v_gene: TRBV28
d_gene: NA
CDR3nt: TGTGCCAGCAGTTTAAACTTAGGTAATGAGCAGTTCTTC
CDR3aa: CASSLNLGNEQFF

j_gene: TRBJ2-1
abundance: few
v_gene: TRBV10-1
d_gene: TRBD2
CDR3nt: TGCGCCAGCAGTGATTCCCGACTAGCGGGAGGGTACAATGAGCAGTTCTTC
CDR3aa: CASSDSRLAGGYNEQFF

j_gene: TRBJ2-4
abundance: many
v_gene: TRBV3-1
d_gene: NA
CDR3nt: TGTGCCAGCAGCCTTGGGGCCCTCGACATTCAGTACTTC
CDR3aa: CASSLGALDIQYF

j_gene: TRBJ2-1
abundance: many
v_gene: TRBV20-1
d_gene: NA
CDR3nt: TGCAGTGCCGTCGGCCTTTTCAATGAGCAGTTCTTC
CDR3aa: CSAVGLFNEQFF

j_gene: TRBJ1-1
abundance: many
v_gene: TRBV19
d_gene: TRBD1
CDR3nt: TGTGCCAGTAGTTGGGCGGGACAGGGAAACACTGAAGCTTTCTTT
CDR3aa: CASSWAGQGNTEAFF

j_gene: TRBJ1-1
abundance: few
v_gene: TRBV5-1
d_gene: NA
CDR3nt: TGCGCCAGCAGCTTCGAATCAAGGGGAGGAGGTCACGGTTTCTTT
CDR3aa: CASSFESRGGGHGFF

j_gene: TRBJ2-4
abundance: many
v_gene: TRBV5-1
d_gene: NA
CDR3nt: TGCGCCAGCAGCGGCTCGCAAGGTACCAGGGAAAACATTCAGTACTTC
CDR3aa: CASSGSQGTRENIQYF

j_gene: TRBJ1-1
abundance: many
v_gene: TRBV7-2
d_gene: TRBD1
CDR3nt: TGTGCCAGCAGCCTGGGACAGGGTAGGACTGAAGCTTTCTTT
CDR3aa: CASSLGQGRTEAFF

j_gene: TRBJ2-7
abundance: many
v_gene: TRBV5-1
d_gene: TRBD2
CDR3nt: TGCGCCAGCAGCTGGGGGGGCGTTTTCCAGACTAGCGGGAGAATCTACGAGCAGTACTTC
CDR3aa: CASSWGGVFQTSGRIYEQYF

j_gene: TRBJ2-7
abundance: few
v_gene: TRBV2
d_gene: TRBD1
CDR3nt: TGTGCCAGCAGTGAAATGGGACAGTCCTACGAGCAGTACTTC
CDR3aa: CASSEMGQSYEQYF

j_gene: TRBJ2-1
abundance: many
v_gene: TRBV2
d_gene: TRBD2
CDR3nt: TGTGCCAGCAGTGAAGTTTCTAGCGGGAGGGCGCGGCAGTTCTTC
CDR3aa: CASSEVSSGRARQFF

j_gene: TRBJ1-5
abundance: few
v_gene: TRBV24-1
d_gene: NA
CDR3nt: TGTGCCACCAGTGAGCCCGGGGGGGTCAATCAGCCCCAGCATTTT
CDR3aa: CATSEPGGVNQPQHF

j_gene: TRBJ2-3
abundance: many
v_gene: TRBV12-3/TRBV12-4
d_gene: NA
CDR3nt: TGTGCCAGCTCATCTCCCCGTAGGGCCAGGAGCACAGATACGCAGTATTTT
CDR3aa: CASSSPRRARSTDTQYF

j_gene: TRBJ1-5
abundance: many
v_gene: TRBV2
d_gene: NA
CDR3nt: TGTGCCAGCACAGTGACGGGCAATCAGCCCCAGCATTTT
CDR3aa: CASTVTGNQPQHF